This T cell receptor beta chain was sequenced in a study of T-cell reconstitution after alpha-beta-depleted transplantation in children. Library preparation (for TCRbeta) was performed with unique molecular identifiers. TCRdb fed the PCR reads into MiXCR, producing one record per CDR3 protein. Counted here are about half a million distinct CDR3 sequences, approximately 12% occurring once; the ten biggest clones make up about 5.4%. CDR1 and CDR2 from the germline V gene are MNHEY and SVGAGI. With 6 bases removed from V and 4 bases from J, the gap between germline ends came to 18 bases. This CDR3 region has 16 residues.

This sequence joins TRBV6-5 and TRBJ1-4; D not certain. The material sequenced was PBMCs from the stem cell graft donor, taken from the stem cell graft. This TCR was sampled from a human donor who donated a stem cell graft to a child with combined immunodeficiency. The CDR3 nucleotides read TGTGCCAGCAGCACTAACCGGCGACGAGTTAATGAAAAACTGTTTTTT. Encoded protein: CASSTNRRRVNEKLFF.